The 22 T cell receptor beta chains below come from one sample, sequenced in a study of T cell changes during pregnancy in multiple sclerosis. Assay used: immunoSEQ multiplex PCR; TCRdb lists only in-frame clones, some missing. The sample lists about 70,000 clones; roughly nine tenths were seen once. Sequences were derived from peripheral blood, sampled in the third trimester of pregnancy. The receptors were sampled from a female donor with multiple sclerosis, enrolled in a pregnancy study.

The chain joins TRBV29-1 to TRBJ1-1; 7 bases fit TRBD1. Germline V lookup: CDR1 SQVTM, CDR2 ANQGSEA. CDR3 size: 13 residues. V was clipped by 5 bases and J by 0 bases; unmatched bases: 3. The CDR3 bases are TGCAGCGTTATGGGACAGATGAACACTGAAGCTTTCTTT. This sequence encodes CSVMGQMNTEAFF.

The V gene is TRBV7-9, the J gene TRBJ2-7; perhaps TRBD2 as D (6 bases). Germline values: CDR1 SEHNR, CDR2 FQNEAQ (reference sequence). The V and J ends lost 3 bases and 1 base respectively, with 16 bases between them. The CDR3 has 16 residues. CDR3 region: CASSLGRPGLSYEQYF. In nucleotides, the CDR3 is TGTGCCAGCAGCTTGGGAAGGCCAGGACTATCCTACGAGCAGTACTTC. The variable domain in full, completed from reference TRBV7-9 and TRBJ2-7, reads DTGVSQNPRHKITKRGQNVTFRCDPISEHNRLYWYRQTLGQGPEFLTYFQNEAQLEKSRLLSDRFSAERPKGSFSTLEIQRTEQGDSAMYLCASSLGRPGLSYEQYFGPGTRLTVT.

The chain's CDR3 is CASSPPEGSTEAFF. Written as DNA, the CDR3 is TGTGCCAGCTCACCACCGGAGGGGAGCACTGAAGCTTTCTTT. The chain carries TRBV18 and TRBJ1-1; D is possibly TRBD1 (5 bases). V lost 0 bases and J 4 bases, leaving 9 bases between the germline ends. Per the germline V gene, CDR1 is KGHSH and CDR2 is LQKENI. The CDR3 has 14 residues.

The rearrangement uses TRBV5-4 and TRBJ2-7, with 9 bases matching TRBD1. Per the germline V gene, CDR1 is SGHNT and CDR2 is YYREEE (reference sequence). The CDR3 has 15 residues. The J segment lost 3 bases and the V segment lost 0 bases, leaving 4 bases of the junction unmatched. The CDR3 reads CASSLGTGDLYEQYF. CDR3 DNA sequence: TGTGCCAGCAGCTTGGGGACAGGGGATCTCTACGAGCAGTACTTC.

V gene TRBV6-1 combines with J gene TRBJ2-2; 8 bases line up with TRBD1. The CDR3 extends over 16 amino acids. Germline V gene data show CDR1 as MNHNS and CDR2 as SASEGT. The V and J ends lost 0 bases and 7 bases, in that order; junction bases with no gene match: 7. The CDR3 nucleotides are TGTGCCAGCAGTGAAGCAATGGGACAGGCTGGCGGGGAGCTGTTTTTT. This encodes CASSEAMGQAGGELFF.

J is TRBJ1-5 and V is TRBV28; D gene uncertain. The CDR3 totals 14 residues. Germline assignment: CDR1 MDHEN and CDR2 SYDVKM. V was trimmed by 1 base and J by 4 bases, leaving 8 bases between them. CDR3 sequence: CASSLLDGNQPQHF. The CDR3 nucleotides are TGTGCCAGCAGTTTATTAGACGGGAATCAGCCCCAGCATTTT.

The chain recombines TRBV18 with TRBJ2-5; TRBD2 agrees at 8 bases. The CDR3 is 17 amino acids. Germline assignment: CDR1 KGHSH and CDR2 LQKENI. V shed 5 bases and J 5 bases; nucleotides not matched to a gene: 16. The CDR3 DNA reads TGTGCCAGCTCAAAGCAGACTAGCGCGACGCGGTTGGAGACCCAGTACTTC. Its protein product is CASSKQTSATRLETQYF.

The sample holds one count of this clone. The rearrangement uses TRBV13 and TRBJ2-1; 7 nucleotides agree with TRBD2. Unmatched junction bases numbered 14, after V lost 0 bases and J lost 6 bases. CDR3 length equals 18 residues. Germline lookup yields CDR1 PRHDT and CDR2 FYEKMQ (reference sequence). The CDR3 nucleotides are TGTGCCAGCAGCTTAGGCCCGACTGGCGGGAGTCCCAGCAATGAGCAGTTCTTC. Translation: CASSLGPTGGSPSNEQFF. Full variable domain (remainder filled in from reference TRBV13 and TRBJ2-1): AAGVIQSPRHLIKEKRETATLKCYPIPRHDTVYWYQQGPGQDPQFLISFYEKMQSDKGSIPDRFSAQQFSDYHSELNMSSLELGDSALYFCASSLGPTGGSPSNEQFFGPGTRLTVL.

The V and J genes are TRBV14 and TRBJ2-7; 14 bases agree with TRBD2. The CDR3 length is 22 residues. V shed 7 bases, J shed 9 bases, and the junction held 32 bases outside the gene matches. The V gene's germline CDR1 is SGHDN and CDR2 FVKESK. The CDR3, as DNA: TGTGCCAGCACCCCTGTCGGCGTCTCGAGACTAGCGGGAGGGCCGGTCCAACCGGGGCAGTACTTC. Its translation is CASTPVGVSRLAGGPVQPGQYF.

The CDR3 sequence: CSAVDRQNYGYTF. The DNA of the CDR3 is TGCAGCGCCGTGGACAGGCAAAACTATGGCTACACCTTC. This chain joins TRBV29-1 and TRBJ1-2; 7 bases line up with TRBD1. From germline, CDR1 is SQVTM and CDR2 ANQGSEA. There are 13 residues in the CDR3. V lost 7 bases, J lost 2 bases, and 7 bases stayed unmatched.

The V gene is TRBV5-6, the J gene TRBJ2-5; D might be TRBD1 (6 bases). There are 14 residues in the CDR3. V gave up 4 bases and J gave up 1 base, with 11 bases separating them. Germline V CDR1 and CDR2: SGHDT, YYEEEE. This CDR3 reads CASSRRDTQETQYF. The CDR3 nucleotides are TGTGCCAGCAGCCGCCGGGACACCCAAGAGACCCAGTACTTC.

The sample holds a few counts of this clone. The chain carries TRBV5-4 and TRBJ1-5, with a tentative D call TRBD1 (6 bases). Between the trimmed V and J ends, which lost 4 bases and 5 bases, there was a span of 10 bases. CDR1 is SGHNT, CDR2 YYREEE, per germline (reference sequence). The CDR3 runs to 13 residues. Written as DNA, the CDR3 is TGTGCCAGCAGCCAGGGGTCGGATCAGCCCCAGCATTTT. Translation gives CASSQGSDQPQHF.

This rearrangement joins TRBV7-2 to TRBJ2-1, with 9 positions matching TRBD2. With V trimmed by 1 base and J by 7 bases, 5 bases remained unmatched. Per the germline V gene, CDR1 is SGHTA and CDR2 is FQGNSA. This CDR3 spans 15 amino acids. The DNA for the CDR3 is TGTGCCAGCAGCTTAGTGGGACTAGCTGGTAATGAGCAGTTCTTC. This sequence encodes CASSLVGLAGNEQFF.

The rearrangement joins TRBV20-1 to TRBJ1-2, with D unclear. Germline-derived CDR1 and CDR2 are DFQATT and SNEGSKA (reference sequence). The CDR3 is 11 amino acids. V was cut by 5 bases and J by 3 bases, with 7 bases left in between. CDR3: CSAEEHYGYTF. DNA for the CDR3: TGCAGTGCTGAGGAGCACTATGGCTACACCTTC.

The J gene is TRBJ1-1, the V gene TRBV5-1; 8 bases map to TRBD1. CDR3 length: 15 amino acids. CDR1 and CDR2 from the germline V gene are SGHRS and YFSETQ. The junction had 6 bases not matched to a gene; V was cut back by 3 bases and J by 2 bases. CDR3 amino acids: CASSSGTGENTEAFF. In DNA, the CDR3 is TGCGCCAGCAGCTCGGGGACAGGAGAAAACACTGAAGCTTTCTTT.

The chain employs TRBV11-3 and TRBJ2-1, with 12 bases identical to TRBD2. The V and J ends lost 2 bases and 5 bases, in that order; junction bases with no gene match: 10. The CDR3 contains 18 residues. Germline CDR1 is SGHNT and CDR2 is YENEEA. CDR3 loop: CASSLTGGLAGSNNEQFF. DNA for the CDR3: TGTGCCAGCAGCTTAACGGGCGGACTAGCGGGATCGAACAATGAGCAGTTCTTC. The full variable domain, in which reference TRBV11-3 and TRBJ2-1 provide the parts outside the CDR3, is EAGVVQSPRYKIIEKKQPVAFWCNPISGHNTLYWYLQNLGQGPELLIRYENEEAVDDSQLPKDRFSAERLKGVDSTLKIQPAELGDSAVYLCASSLTGGLAGSNNEQFFGPGTRLTVL.

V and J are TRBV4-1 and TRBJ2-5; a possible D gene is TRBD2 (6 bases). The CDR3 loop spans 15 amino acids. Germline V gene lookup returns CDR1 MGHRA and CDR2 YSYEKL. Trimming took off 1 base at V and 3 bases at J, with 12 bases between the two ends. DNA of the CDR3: TGCGCCAGCAGCCAAGCTTTTGGGGGGAAAGAGACCCAGTACTTC. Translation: CASSQAFGGKETQYF.

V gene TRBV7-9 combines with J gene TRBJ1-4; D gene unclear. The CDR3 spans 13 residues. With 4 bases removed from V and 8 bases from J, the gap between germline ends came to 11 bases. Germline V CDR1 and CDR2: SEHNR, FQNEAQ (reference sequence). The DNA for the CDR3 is TGTGCCAGCAGCTCTTCCTCCGCGGAAAAACTGTTTTTT. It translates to CASSSSSAEKLFF. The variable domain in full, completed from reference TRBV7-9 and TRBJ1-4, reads DTGVSQNPRHKITKRGQNVTFRCDPISEHNRLYWYRQTLGQGPEFLTYFQNEAQLEKSRLLSDRFSAERPKGSFSTLEIQRTEQGDSAMYLCASSSSSAEKLFFGSGTQLSVL.

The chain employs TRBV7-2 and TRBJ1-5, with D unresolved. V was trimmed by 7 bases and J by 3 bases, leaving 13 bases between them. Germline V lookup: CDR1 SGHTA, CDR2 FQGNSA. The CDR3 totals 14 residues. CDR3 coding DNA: TGTGCCAGCACCAAGGACGGGGACAATCAGCCCCAGCATTTT. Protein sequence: CASTKDGDNQPQHF.

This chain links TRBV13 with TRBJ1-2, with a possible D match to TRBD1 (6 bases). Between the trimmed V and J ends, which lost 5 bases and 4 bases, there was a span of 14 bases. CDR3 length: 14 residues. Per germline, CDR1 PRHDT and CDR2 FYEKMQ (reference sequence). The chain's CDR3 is CASSPGRGAYGYTF. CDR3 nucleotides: TGTGCCAGCAGCCCCGGACGGGGGGCCTATGGCTACACCTTC.

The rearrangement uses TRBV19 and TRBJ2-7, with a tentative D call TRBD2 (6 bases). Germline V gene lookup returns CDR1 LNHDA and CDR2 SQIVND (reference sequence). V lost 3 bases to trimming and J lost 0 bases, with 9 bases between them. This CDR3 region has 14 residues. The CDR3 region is CASSISGSSYEQYF. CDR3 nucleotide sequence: TGTGCCAGTAGTATTAGCGGCAGCTCCTACGAGCAGTACTTC.

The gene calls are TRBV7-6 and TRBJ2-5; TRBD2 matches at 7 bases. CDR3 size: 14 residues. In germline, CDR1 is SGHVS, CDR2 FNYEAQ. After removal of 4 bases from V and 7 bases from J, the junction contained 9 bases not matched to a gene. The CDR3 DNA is TGTGCCAGCAGCTCCGATACTAGCGCGGTGACCCAGTACTTC. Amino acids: CASSSDTSAVTQYF.